This T cell receptor (beta chain) was captured by sequencing in a study of cytomegalovirus exposure and HLA in healthy donors. Primers for the PCR totalled 60 Vbeta and 13 Jbeta. Using immunoSEQ multiplex PCR, the repertoire was profiled, and TCRdb retains in-frame clones only, with some absent. Among 200,000 to 250,000 clones listed, more than 75% were seen once. The material sequenced was PBMCs. The receptor was derived from a woman aged 40 to 55 in good health and CMV-seronegative.

CDR3 protein: CASSERQVPQPQHF. DNA of the CDR3: TGTGCCAGCAGTGAAAGACAAGTACCTCAGCCCCAGCATTTT. The rearrangement joins TRBV2 to TRBJ1-5; D gene unclear. The CDR3 sequence is 14 residues long. Germline V gives CDR1 SNHLY, CDR2 FYNNEI. V was trimmed by 2 bases and J by 6 bases, leaving 11 bases between them.